The present T cell receptor beta chain was sequenced within a study of Ad26.COV2.S vaccination and SARS-CoV-2 variants. This table comes from immunoSEQ multiplex PCR, and its TCRdb copy is limited to in-frame clones, with some not included. The sample holds more than 85,000 clones, over 70% seen once. Sequencing was performed on peripheral blood, taken after recovery from COVID-19. The clonotype comes from a human donor who had recovered from COVID-19.

The CDR3 spells CASSPIVGRELFF. The CDR3, as DNA: TGTGCCAGTAGCCCGATCGTGGGGAGGGAGCTGTTTTTT. The chain uses TRBV19 and TRBJ2-2; D unclear. CDR3 length: 13 amino acids. Germline V gene data show CDR1 as LNHDA and CDR2 as SQIVND (reference sequence). The ends were cut back, 6 bases at V and 9 bases at J, with 14 bases in the middle.